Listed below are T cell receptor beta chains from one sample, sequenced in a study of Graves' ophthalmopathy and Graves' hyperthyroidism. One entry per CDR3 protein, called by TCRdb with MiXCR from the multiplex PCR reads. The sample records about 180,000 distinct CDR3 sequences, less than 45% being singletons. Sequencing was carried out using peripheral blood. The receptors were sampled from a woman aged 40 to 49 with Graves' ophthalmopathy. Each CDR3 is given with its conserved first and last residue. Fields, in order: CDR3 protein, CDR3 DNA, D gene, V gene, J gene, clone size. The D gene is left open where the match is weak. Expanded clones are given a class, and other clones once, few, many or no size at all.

CASSSAGQGQPQHF	TGTGCCAGCAGTTCTGCGGGGCAGGGTCAGCCCCAGCATTTT	.	TRBV28	TRBJ1-5	few
CASSPFPRETVLVGYTF	TGCGCCAGCAGCCCCTTTCCCCGGGAAACGGTTCTTGTCGGCTACACCTTC	.	TRBV4-1	TRBJ1-2	many
CASSPFPGQGGEETQYF	TGTGCCAGCAGCCCCTTCCCCGGACAGGGGGGGGAAGAGACCCAGTACTTC	TRBD1	TRBV11-1	TRBJ2-5	many
CASSSEGGGSIQYF	TGTGCCAGCAGTTCTGAGGGTGGAGGAAGCATTCAGTACTTC	.	TRBV6-5	TRBJ2-4	many
CSVGGGFGETQYF	TGCAGCGTTGGGGGGGGTTTCGGAGAGACCCAGTACTTC	TRBD2	TRBV29-1	TRBJ2-5	many
CASHRGRINYGYTF	TGTGCCAGCCACAGGGGGCGCATAAACTATGGCTACACCTTC	TRBD1	TRBV7-2	TRBJ1-2	.
CASSLEGFEAFF	TGTGCCAGCAGCCTCGAGGGATTCGAAGCTTTCTTT	.	TRBV28	TRBJ1-1	many
CASSYSVATGSLVDGEQYF	TGTGCCAGCAGTTACTCGGTTGCTACCGGGAGTCTTGTAGATGGCGAGCAGTACTTC	.	TRBV6-2/TRBV6-3	TRBJ2-7	.
CASSLAGTGGDRAFF	TGCGCCAGCAGCCTAGCCGGGACAGGGGGCGATCGGGCTTTCTTT	TRBD1	TRBV5-1	TRBJ1-1	many
CASSGELFF	TGTGCCAGCAGTGGGGAGCTGTTTTTT	.	TRBV28	TRBJ2-2	many
CASTHSGARKGVSEAFF	TGTGCCAGCACCCACTCTGGGGCCAGGAAAGGAGTAAGCGAAGCTTTCTTT	.	TRBV12-3/TRBV12-4	TRBJ1-1	many
CASSFPGTGNTEAFF	TGTGCCAGCAGTTTTCCCGGGACAGGGAACACTGAAGCTTTCTTT	TRBD1	TRBV12-3/TRBV12-4	TRBJ1-1	.
CASSFDGGGVGVGYNSPLHF	TGTGCCAGCAGTTTCGACGGCGGCGGAGTGGGCGTTGGCTATAATTCACCCCTCCACTTT	.	TRBV28	TRBJ1-6	many
CASSRTGRQNTEAFF	TGTGCCAGCAGCAGGACAGGGAGGCAGAACACTGAAGCTTTCTTT	TRBD1	TRBV11-2	TRBJ1-1	many
CASSPLVQETQYF	TGTGCCAGCTCACCCCTAGTTCAAGAGACCCAGTACTTC	.	TRBV18	TRBJ2-5	many
CASSSGRLQETQYF	TGTGCCAGCAGCTCGGGACGGTTACAAGAGACCCAGTACTTC	.	TRBV7-2	TRBJ2-5	.
CASRRQEKNTEAFF	TGTGCCAGCAGAAGACAGGAGAAGAACACTGAAGCTTTCTTT	.	TRBV6-1	TRBJ1-1	.
CASKFFGWQGAYGYTF	TGTGCCAGCAAATTTTTCGGTTGGCAGGGGGCGTATGGCTACACCTTC	TRBD1	TRBV2	TRBJ1-2	many
CASSLSSRSGNTGELFF	TGTGCCAGCAGTTTATCGTCCCGTAGCGGGAACACCGGGGAGCTGTTTTTT	.	TRBV27	TRBJ2-2	many
CAAEGGDRGYTF	TGTGCCGCCGAGGGAGGGGATCGGGGCTACACCTTC	.	TRBV7-9	TRBJ1-2	many
CASSELWTGAYGYTF	TGTGCCAGCAGTGAATTGTGGACAGGAGCCTATGGCTACACCTTC	TRBD1	TRBV2	TRBJ1-2	many
CASSLGSRWDTEAFF	TGTGCCAGCAGCTTAGGAAGTAGGTGGGATACTGAAGCTTTCTTT	.	TRBV7-8	TRBJ1-1	.
CASSLGTSGSSYEQYF	TGTGCCAGCAGCTTAGGGACTAGCGGGAGCTCCTACGAGCAGTACTTC	TRBD2	TRBV11-2	TRBJ2-7	.
CASRGGLTHSYEQYF	TGTGCCAGCAGGGGAGGACTTACACACTCCTACGAGCAGTACTTC	.	TRBV28	TRBJ2-7	.
CASSLTPLAGSYEQYF	TGTGCCAGCAGCCTGACCCCACTAGCGGGTTCCTACGAGCAGTACTTC	TRBD2	TRBV11-2	TRBJ2-7	.
CASSLPPRRGAAGNTEAFF	TGTGCCAGCAGTTTACCTCCGCGCCGAGGGGCCGCAGGGAACACTGAAGCTTTCTTT	.	TRBV12-3/TRBV12-4	TRBJ1-1	.
CASSLDRGQGSPLHF	TGTGCCAGCAGTCTCGACAGGGGGCAAGGATCACCCCTCCACTTT	TRBD1	TRBV6-5	TRBJ1-6	few
CASTPGTGGSEAFF	TGTGCCAGCACCCCGGGGACAGGGGGCTCTGAAGCTTTCTTT	TRBD1	TRBV6-2/TRBV6-3	TRBJ1-1	.
CASSPQGTGNQETQYF	TGTGCCAGTAGCCCCCAGGGGACAGGGAATCAAGAGACCCAGTACTTC	TRBD1	TRBV19	TRBJ2-5	many
CASSLSPTSGRAGELFF	TGTGCCAGCAGCTTAAGCCCCACTAGCGGGAGGGCCGGGGAGCTGTTTTTT	TRBD2	TRBV7-3	TRBJ2-2	many
CASSKKRDGTGELFF	TGTGCCAGTAGTAAAAAGAGAGATGGCACCGGGGAGCTGTTTTTT	.	TRBV19	TRBJ2-2	many
CASSPNRVSEAFF	TGTGCCAGCAGTCCTAACAGGGTCTCTGAAGCTTTCTTT	.	TRBV12-3/TRBV12-4	TRBJ1-1	few
CASSFGLAGAYEQYF	TGTGCCAGCAGCTTCGGACTAGCGGGAGCCTACGAGCAGTACTTC	TRBD2	TRBV11-1	TRBJ2-7	.
CASSRGLGEQYF	TGTGCCAGCAGCCGGGGGTTGGGGGAGCAGTACTTC	.	TRBV7-2	TRBJ2-7	.
CASSARGRTGELFF	TGTGCCAGCAGTGCCAGGGGGCGAACCGGGGAGCTGTTTTTT	TRBD1	TRBV2	TRBJ2-2	many
CATSIQGLNTEAFF	TGTGCCACCAGCATTCAGGGACTAAACACTGAAGCTTTCTTT	.	TRBV15	TRBJ1-1	.
CASSFDSFYGYTF	TGCGCCAGCAGCTTTGACAGCTTCTATGGCTACACCTTC	.	TRBV10-2	TRBJ1-2	many
CASSQDLAGKETQYF	TGCGCCAGCAGCCAAGACCTAGCGGGGAAAGAGACCCAGTACTTC	TRBD2	TRBV4-3	TRBJ2-5	.
CASSFTGGSETQYF	TGTGCCAGCAGTTTCACAGGGGGCTCGGAGACCCAATACTTC	TRBD1	TRBV28	TRBJ2-5	many
CASNGLAALAKNIQYF	TGTGCCAGCAACGGACTAGCGGCTTTAGCCAAAAACATTCAGTACTTC	TRBD2	TRBV2	TRBJ2-4	many
CASSVSWGETQYF	TGTGCCAGCAGCGTCTCTTGGGGAGAGACCCAGTACTTC	.	TRBV9	TRBJ2-5	few
CASSSGAASMNTEAFF	TGTGCCAGCAGCTCGGGGGCGGCTTCCATGAACACTGAAGCTTTCTTT	.	TRBV27	TRBJ1-1	.
CASSRRLVEASSRKRSTGELFF	TGTGCCAGCAGTCGACGGTTGGTTGAGGCTAGCAGCCGAAAACGGAGCACCGGGGAGCTGTTTTTT	.	TRBV6-6	TRBJ2-2	many